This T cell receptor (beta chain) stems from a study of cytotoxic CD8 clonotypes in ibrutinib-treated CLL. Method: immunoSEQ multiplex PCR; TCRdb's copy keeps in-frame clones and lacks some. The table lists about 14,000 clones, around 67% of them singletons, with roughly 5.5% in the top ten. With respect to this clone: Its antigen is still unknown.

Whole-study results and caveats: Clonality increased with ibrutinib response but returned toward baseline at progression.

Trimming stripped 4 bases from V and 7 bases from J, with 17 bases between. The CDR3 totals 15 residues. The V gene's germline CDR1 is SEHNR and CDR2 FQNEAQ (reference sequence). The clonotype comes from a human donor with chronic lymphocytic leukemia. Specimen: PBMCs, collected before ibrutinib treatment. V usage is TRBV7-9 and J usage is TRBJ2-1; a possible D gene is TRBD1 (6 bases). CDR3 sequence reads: CASSSRWTEGNEQFF. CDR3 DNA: TGTGCCAGCAGCTCGCGGTGGACAGAAGGTAATGAGCAGTTCTTC.